Shown below are 11 T cell receptor beta chains from a single sample sequenced in a study of blood T cell repertoires in COVID-19. Clones were read by immunoSEQ multiplex PCR, and TCRdb kept only the in-frame ones, dropping some. The sample lists roughly 64,000 clones, 70% to 90% occurring once. Sequences were obtained from peripheral blood. These receptors came from a man aged 45-65 years with active COVID-19.

In its sample, this clone was seen many times. The genes are TRBV19 and TRBJ1-2; perhaps TRBD1 as D (5 bases). Germline values: CDR1 LNHDA, CDR2 SQIVND (reference sequence). V lost 5 bases, J lost 8 bases, and 15 bases lay in between. The CDR3 is 13 residues long. The CDR3 sequence: CASSFQGDEGYTF. The CDR3 nucleotides read TGTGCCAGTAGTTTCCAGGGTGATGAGGGCTACACCTTC.

This chain uses TRBV30 with TRBJ2-7; D gene uncertain. The V gene's germline CDR1 is GTSNPN and CDR2 SVGIG (reference sequence). The CDR3 has 14 residues. The V end lost 0 bases, the J end lost 2 bases, and 11 bases lay between the germline ends. The CDR3 loop is CAWSVATGAYEQYF. The CDR3 coding sequence is TGTGCCTGGAGTGTCGCAACTGGAGCCTACGAGCAGTACTTC.

The chain joins TRBV24-1 to TRBJ2-7, with D tentatively TRBD2 (5 bases). The V gene's germline CDR1 is KGHDR and CDR2 SFDVKD. Trimming pared 3 bases from V and 2 bases from J, leaving 16 bases between. This CDR3 is built from 16 residues. CDR3 loop: CATSDRSEGATYEQYF. Written as DNA, the CDR3 is TGTGCCACCAGTGATAGGTCAGAGGGAGCGACCTACGAGCAGTACTTC.

The J gene is TRBJ2-7, the V gene TRBV19, with TRBD2 identical over 12 bases. J was trimmed by 0 bases and V by 3 bases; bases with no gene match: 6. There are 17 residues in the CDR3. Germline CDR1 LNHDA, CDR2 SQIVND (reference sequence). CDR3 sequence: CASSMSGLAGSSYEQYF. The DNA for the CDR3 is TGTGCCAGTAGTATGAGTGGACTAGCGGGGAGCTCCTACGAGCAGTACTTC.

About this clone: This clone may be a read error of a much larger clone one base away. Other DNA sequences in the sample encode the same CDR3. The rearrangement joins TRBV6-1 to TRBJ2-1; D ambiguous. Trimming removed 1 base at V and 3 bases at J, with 10 bases between. CDR1 is MNHNS and CDR2 is SASEGT in the germline V gene. This CDR3 region has 15 residues. CDR3 nucleotides: TGTGCCAGCAGTGAAGTAGGCCACTACTACAATGAGCAGTTCTTC. This encodes CASSEVGHYYNEQFF.

The gene calls are TRBV9 and TRBJ1-4, with D unresolved. The CDR3 loop spans 13 amino acids. Germline V gives CDR1 SGDLS, CDR2 YYNGEE. The V and J ends lost 5 bases and 5 bases respectively, with 10 bases between them. CDR3 sequence: CASSSGLNEKLFF. CDR3 nucleotides: TGTGCCAGCAGTTCGGGTTTAAATGAAAAACTGTTTTTT.

The chain combines TRBV3-1 (or the pseudogene TRBV3-2) with TRBJ2-5, with D hard to call. This CDR3 is built from 13 residues. V dropped 5 bases and J dropped 4 bases, with 11 bases sitting between them. Germline V gene lookup returns CDR1 LGHDT and CDR2 YNNKEL (reference sequence). CDR3 protein: CASSSLRSETQYF. In nucleotides, the CDR3 is TGTGCCAGCAGCTCCCTCAGGTCAGAGACCCAGTACTTC.

This clone was seen a handful of times. V gene TRBV5-1 combines with J gene TRBJ1-1; the D is unclear. The CDR3 length is 15 residues. V lost 4 bases, J lost 2 bases, and 15 bases lay in between. The germline CDR1 and CDR2 sequences are SGHRS and YFSETQ. The CDR3 spells CASSPEGGRNTEAFF. CDR3 nucleotides: TGCGCCAGCAGCCCAGAAGGAGGGCGCAACACTGAAGCTTTCTTT.

The CDR3 sequence is CASSYRGDTQYF. Written as DNA, the CDR3 is TGTGCCAGCAGCTACAGGGGAGATACGCAGTATTTT. J is TRBJ2-3 and V is TRBV11-2; TRBD1 matches at 7 bases. V trimming: 4 bases; J trimming: 5 bases; junction bases outside the gene matches: 0. This CDR3 has 12 residues. CDR1 and CDR2 (germline): SGHAT, FQNNGV.

The rearrangement links TRBV5-1 to TRBJ2-2; D is unclear. CDR3 size: 15 residues. CDR1 SGHRS and CDR2 YFSETQ come from the germline V gene. V was shortened by 0 bases and J by 2 bases, with 8 bases between the two germline ends. The CDR3 here is CASSLGRPNTGELFF. CDR3 bases: TGCGCCAGCAGCTTGGGCAGGCCTAACACCGGGGAGCTGTTTTTT. Full variable domain (remainder filled in from reference TRBV5-1 and TRBJ2-2): KAGVTQTPRYLIKTRGQQVTLSCSPISGHRSVSWYQQTPGQGLQFLFEYFSETQRNKGNFPGRFSGRQFSNSRSEMNVSTLELGDSALYLCASSLGRPNTGELFFGEGSRLTVL.

This clone was detected a few times. The chain joins TRBV30 to TRBJ2-5, with D uncertain. V lost 0 bases to trimming and J lost 4 bases, with 6 bases between them. Germline V gene sequence: CDR1 GTSNPN, CDR2 SVGIG (reference sequence). CDR3 length: 12 amino acids. CDR3 DNA: TGTGCCTGGAGTGTATCCAGAGAGACCCAGTACTTC. Amino acids: CAWSVSRETQYF.